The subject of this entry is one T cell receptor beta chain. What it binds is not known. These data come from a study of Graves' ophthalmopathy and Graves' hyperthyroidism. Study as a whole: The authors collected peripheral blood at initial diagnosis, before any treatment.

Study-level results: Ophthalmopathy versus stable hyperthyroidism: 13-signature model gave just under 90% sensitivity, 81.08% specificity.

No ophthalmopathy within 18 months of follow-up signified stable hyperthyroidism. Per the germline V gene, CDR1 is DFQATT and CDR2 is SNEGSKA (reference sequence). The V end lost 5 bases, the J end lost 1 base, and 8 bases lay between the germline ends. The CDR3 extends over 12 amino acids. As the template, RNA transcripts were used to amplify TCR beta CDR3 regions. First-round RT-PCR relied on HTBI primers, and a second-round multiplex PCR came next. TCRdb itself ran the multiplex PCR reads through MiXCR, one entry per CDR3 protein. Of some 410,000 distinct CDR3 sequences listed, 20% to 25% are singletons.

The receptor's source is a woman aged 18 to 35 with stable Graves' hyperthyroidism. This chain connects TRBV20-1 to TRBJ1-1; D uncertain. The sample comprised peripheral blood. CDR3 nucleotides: TGCAGTGCTCTTCAGGCGAACACTGAAGCTTTCTTT. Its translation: CSALQANTEAFF.